These 15 T cell receptor beta chains came from one sample sequenced in a study of blood T cell repertoires in COVID-19. TCRdb's copy holds only in-frame clones and misses some; the assay was immunoSEQ multiplex PCR. The table shows 190,000 or so clones, with 65% to 90% occurring only once. Sequencing was carried out using PBMCs or T cells enriched from blood (not recorded which). The source of these receptors is a middle-aged man who had recovered from COVID-19.

This chain joins TRBV19 and TRBJ1-6; tentative D call: TRBD1 (6 bases). The germline V gene has CDR1 LNHDA and CDR2 SQIVND (reference sequence). V gave up 8 bases and J gave up 7 bases, with 12 bases separating them. The CDR3 extends over 13 amino acids. The CDR3 sequence: CASRGAQNSPLHF. The CDR3 DNA reads TGTGCCAGTCGGGGGGCCCAGAATTCACCCCTCCACTTT.

The chain couples TRBV6-1 to TRBJ1-4; D not certain. CDR3 length: 16 amino acids. V shed 4 bases and J shed 3 bases, with 15 bases lying between them. Germline assignment: CDR1 MNHNS and CDR2 SASEGT. CDR3 protein: CASSAEGRMANEKLFF. The CDR3 DNA is TGTGCCAGCAGTGCTGAGGGCCGGATGGCTAATGAAAAACTGTTTTTT.

The chain has TRBV18 and TRBJ1-3; a possible D gene is TRBD1 (5 bases). This CDR3 spans 14 amino acids. The germline CDR1 and CDR2 sequences are KGHSH and LQKENI. The V gene lost 6 bases and the J gene lost 0 bases, with 9 bases spanning the gap. The CDR3 nucleotides are TGTGCCAGCTCCTCCGACAGCTCTGGAAACACCATATATTTT. Translating it yields CASSSDSSGNTIYF.

This clone was picked up many times. V gene TRBV19 combines with J gene TRBJ1-6, with D perhaps matching TRBD1 (6 bases). V was shortened by 3 bases and J by 2 bases, with 11 bases between the two germline ends. Germline-derived CDR1 and CDR2 are LNHDA and SQIVND (reference sequence). The CDR3 is 16 amino acids. As DNA, the CDR3 is TGTGCCAGTAGTATTACAGGGATCACCTATAATTCACCCCTCCACTTT. This encodes CASSITGITYNSPLHF.

There are a few counts of this clone. J is TRBJ2-6 and V is TRBV2, with a possible D match to TRBD1 (6 bases). V lost 6 bases, J lost 0 bases, and 9 bases lay in between. From germline, CDR1 is SNHLY and CDR2 FYNNEI. The CDR3 contains 15 residues. In DNA, the CDR3 is TGTGCCAGCAGGGAACAGGGCTCTGGGGCCAACGTCCTGACTTTC. Its protein is CASREQGSGANVLTF. The whole variable domain, remainder taken from reference TRBV2 and TRBJ2-6, is EPEVTQTPSHQVTQMGQEVILRCVPISNHLYFYWYRQILGQKVEFLVSFYNNEISEKSEIFDDQFSVERPDGSNFTLKIRSTKLEDSAMYFCASREQGSGANVLTFGAGSRLTVL.

The chain couples TRBV5-1 to TRBJ1-4, with TRBD1 matching over 7 bases. There are 15 residues in the CDR3. Losses at the gene ends were 5 bases for V and 3 bases for J; bases not matched to a gene: 7. Looked up from germline, CDR1 is SGHRS and CDR2 is YFSETQ. CDR3 DNA sequence: TGCGCCAGCAGTCTCGCCGGGACAGCTAATGAAAAACTGTTTTTT. It encodes CASSLAGTANEKLFF.

This clone was seen only a few times. The V call is TRBV30, the J call TRBJ1-4, with unresolved D. In germline, CDR1 is GTSNPN, CDR2 SVGIG (reference sequence). V shed 2 bases and J shed 4 bases, with 8 bases lying between them. The CDR3 totals 13 residues. The CDR3 DNA sequence: TGTGCCTGGAGTAAAAATAATAATGAAAAACTGTTTTTT. Amino acid sequence: CAWSKNNNEKLFF.

V gene TRBV19 combines with J gene TRBJ1-1; 7 bases fit TRBD1. V gave up 6 bases and J gave up 4 bases; unmatched junction bases: 8. The germline gives CDR1 LNHDA, CDR2 SQIVND (reference sequence). CDR3 length: 14 amino acids. The CDR3 DNA is TGTGCCAGTAGAGCTGACAGGGCGGGCACTGAAGCTTTCTTT. Protein: CASRADRAGTEAFF.

The rearrangement uses TRBV5-1 and TRBJ2-2; perhaps TRBD1 as D (6 bases). Per the germline V gene, CDR1 is SGHRS and CDR2 is YFSETQ. The CDR3 consists of 17 residues. Trimming removed 3 bases at V and 4 bases at J, with 19 bases between. The CDR3 bases are TGCGCCAGCAGCTGGTATCAGGGGCAGGGTGGCACCGGGGAGCTGTTTTTT. It specifies CASSWYQGQGGTGELFF.

The chain combines TRBV21-1 with TRBJ2-1; the DNA was not compared with TRBD2, the D call given in the table. TRBV21-1 is shown as a pseudogene. This CDR3 is built from 16 residues. The CDR3 region is CASSKEEGGLMNEQFF. For the CDR3, the DNA is TGTGCCAGCAGCAAAGAGGAGGGCGGCTTAATGAATGAGCAGTTCTTC.

The gene calls are TRBV6-2 or TRBV6-3 and TRBJ2-7; 12 bases line up with TRBD2. Germline V CDR1 and CDR2: MNHEY, SVGEGT. This CDR3 region has 19 residues. V shed 0 bases, J shed 4 bases, and the junction held 13 bases outside the gene matches. The CDR3 is CASSYSSLAGGPTLYEQYV. The CDR3 coding sequence is TGTGCCAGCAGTTACTCGAGTCTAGCGGGAGGGCCAACCCTTTACGAGCAGTACGTC.

V and J are TRBV18 and TRBJ1-4; TRBD1 matches at 10 bases. V was clipped by 6 bases and J by 6 bases; unmatched bases: 13. The CDR3 covers 17 residues. Germline CDR1 reads KGHSH; CDR2 reads LQKENI. The CDR3 DNA sequence: TGTGCCAGCTCTCGGAGCAGACCCGGGACAGGGGATGAAAAACTGTTTTTT. It codes for CASSRSRPGTGDEKLFF.

The V call is TRBV18, the J call TRBJ2-3; the match to TRBD1 covers 7 bases. This CDR3 spans 13 amino acids. The V segment lost 6 bases and the J segment 6 bases; nucleotides outside the gene matches: 6. The germline gives CDR1 KGHSH, CDR2 LQKENI. The CDR3 protein is CASSTTGPDTQYF. In DNA form, the CDR3 reads TGTGCCAGCTCGACGACAGGGCCGGATACGCAGTATTTT.

This chain uses TRBV27 with TRBJ1-3, with 7 positions matching TRBD1. After removal of 6 bases from V and 0 bases from J, the junction contained 11 bases not matched to a gene. This CDR3 is 17 amino acids long. In germline, CDR1 is MNHEY, CDR2 SMNVEV (reference sequence). The CDR3 DNA follows: TGTGCCAGCAGAAACCTCACGACAGGGAACTCTGGAAACACCATATATTTT. This encodes CASRNLTTGNSGNTIYF.

This clone came up once. This chain links TRBV4-1 with TRBJ1-3; D is undetermined. CDR3 length equals 17 residues. Germline CDR1 reads MGHRA; CDR2 reads YSYEKL. Trimming left V 1 base short and J 0 bases short, with 13 bases between. CDR3 nucleotide sequence: TGCGCCAGCAGCCAAGGAACCCTAACCTTCTCTGGAAACACCATATATTTT. Translating gives CASSQGTLTFSGNTIYF.